Listed here are 25 T cell receptor beta chains from one sample, sequenced in a study of shared T cell receptors in the human thymus (dated by TCRdb to the early 2020s). The protocol used for the library was the immunoSEQ multiplex PCR assay. TCRdb took over this immuneACCESS table, retaining in-frame rearrangements with V and J assigned. Such tables are incomplete; in checked studies, under half of the missing clones stem from an unresolved V gene, and the remainder is unexplained. This sample holds approximately 490,000 clones; around 78% were observed only once. The ten largest account for 0.013% of the sample. In addition, the sample was reused for a study of human thymus T cells.

Sequencing was performed on thymocytes. These receptors all stem from a boy under two years old with a congenital heart defect. Donor details come from another sample of the same person, matched by shared clones.

The V call is TRBV9, the J call TRBJ2-1, with 9 bases lining up with TRBD2. The CDR3 runs 13 residues. Germline V gene sequence: CDR1 SGDLS, CDR2 YYNGEE. The trim removed 3 bases at V and 5 bases at J, leaving 0 bases unmatched. The CDR3 DNA reads as TGTGCCAGCAGCGGACTAGCGGACAATGAGCAGTTCTTC. It specifies CASSGLADNEQFF.

The rearrangement joins TRBV2 to TRBJ1-2, with 7 bases that match TRBD1. V shed 10 bases and J 2 bases; nucleotides not matched to a gene: 13. The germline V gene has CDR1 SNHLY and CDR2 FYNNEI. The CDR3 consists of 15 residues. This chain's CDR3 is CAKIIGQVENYGYTF. CDR3 DNA: TGTGCCAAAATTATCGGACAGGTTGAGAACTATGGCTACACCTTC.

The rearrangement joins TRBV18 to TRBJ1-1; D gene unclear. The CDR3 consists of 17 residues. V lost 0 bases, J lost 1 base, and 15 bases lay in between. Germline CDR1 and CDR2: KGHSH and LQKENI. The CDR3 nucleotides are TGTGCCAGCTCACCACCGAGCGGTCCTTCCGGGAACACTGAAGCTTTCTTT. Encoded protein: CASSPPSGPSGNTEAFF.

The chain links TRBV5-6 to TRBJ2-7; 7 nucleotides align to TRBD1. Germline V gene sequence: CDR1 SGHDT, CDR2 YYEEEE. The CDR3 covers 13 residues. Unmatched junction bases numbered 4, after V lost 4 bases and J lost 3 bases. CDR3 loop: CASSIGQDYEQYF. The CDR3 nucleotides are TGTGCCAGCAGCATTGGACAGGACTACGAGCAGTACTTC.

The rearrangement uses TRBV4-3 and TRBJ2-2, with 9 bases aligning to TRBD2. The V segment lost 1 base and the J segment 6 bases; nucleotides outside the gene matches: 9. Germline V gives CDR1 LGHNA, CDR2 YSLEER. CDR3 size: 17 residues. The CDR3 DNA is TGCGCCAGCAGCCAAGTTTTTAGCGGGAGCCCCCCCGGGGAGCTGTTTTTT. It specifies CASSQVFSGSPPGELFF.

In the case of this clone: At one boundary the junction diverges from the germline segment, which might be a read error. The gene calls are TRBV4-3 and TRBJ2-1; tentative D call: TRBD2 (7 bases). The CDR3 contains 16 residues. Germline V gene sequence: CDR1 LGHNA, CDR2 YSLEER. The chain's CDR3 is CASSHLTGRVYDEQFF. The CDR3 coding sequence is TGCGCCAGCAGCCATCTAACAGGGAGGGTCTACGATGAGCAGTTCTTC.

V and J are TRBV15 and TRBJ2-1, with 8 bases matching TRBD2. The CDR3 loop spans 19 amino acids. The germline CDR1 and CDR2 sequences are LNHNV and YYDKDF (reference sequence). Trimming removed 0 bases from V and 3 bases from J; junction bases left unmatched: 13. This CDR3 reads CATSREVGEQRESYNEQFF. The CDR3 bases are TGTGCCACCAGCAGAGAGGTCGGTGAGCAGCGGGAGAGCTACAATGAGCAGTTCTTC. Complete variable domain (other parts from reference TRBV15 and TRBJ2-1): DAMVIQNPRYQVTQFGKPVTLSCSQTLNHNVMYWYQQKSSQAPKLLFHYYDKDFNNEADTPDNFQSRRPNTSFCFLDIRSPGLGDTAMYLCATSREVGEQRESYNEQFFGPGTRLTVL.

The rearrangement joins TRBV4-3 to TRBJ2-7; 9 bases map to TRBD2. The CDR3 length is 15 residues. CDR1 is LGHNA and CDR2 is YSLEER in the germline V gene. V shed 1 base, J shed 2 bases, and the junction held 3 bases outside the gene matches. The CDR3 nucleotides are TGCGCCAGCAGCCAAGGGCGGGAGGGTACCTACGAGCAGTACTTC. This translates into CASSQGREGTYEQYF.

In DNA, the CDR3 is TGTGCCAGCAGCCACGACAGGGGGGCATCTTCTGGCTACACCTTC. It translates to CASSHDRGASSGYTF. V usage is TRBV7-8 and J usage is TRBJ1-2; TRBD1 aligns across 9 bases. Germline loops: CDR1 SGHVS, CDR2 FQNEAQ. Trimming at V came to 5 bases and at J to 7 bases, leaving 11 bases not matched to a gene. The CDR3 totals 15 residues.

The chain is built from TRBV11-2 and TRBJ2-5, with TRBD2 matching 7 bases. Germline V gene sequence: CDR1 SGHAT, CDR2 FQNNGV. The CDR3 runs 12 residues. The V segment lost 8 bases and the J segment 5 bases; nucleotides outside the gene matches: 5. The CDR3 sequence is CASQRGGETQYF. The CDR3 DNA reads as TGTGCCAGCCAGCGGGGAGGGGAGACCCAGTACTTC. The whole variable domain, filled in from reference TRBV11-2 and TRBJ2-5, reads EAGVAQSPRYKIIEKRQSVAFWCNPISGHATLYWYQQILGQGPKLLIQFQNNGVVDDSQLPKDRFSAERLKGVDSTLKIQPAKLEDSAVYLCASQRGGETQYFGPGTRLLVL.

CDR3 amino acids: CASTPRGGNTEAFF. CDR3 nucleotide sequence: TGTGCCAGCACTCCTCGGGGGGGGAACACTGAAGCTTTCTTT. This chain uses TRBV6-5 with TRBJ1-1, with D possibly matching TRBD1 (5 bases). V was pared by 7 bases and J by 1 base, with 13 bases between. The CDR3 contains 14 residues. CDR1 MNHEY and CDR2 SVGAGI come from the germline V gene.

The CDR3 coding sequence is TGTGCCAGCTCATCTAGACAGGGGTGGGGTGGCTACACCTTC. Its protein product is CASSSRQGWGGYTF. This chain links TRBV18 with TRBJ1-2; 8 bases agree with TRBD1. The germline CDR1 and CDR2 sequences are KGHSH and LQKENI. V shed 5 bases, J shed 7 bases, and the junction held 9 bases outside the gene matches. The CDR3 length is 14 residues.

V usage is TRBV19 and J usage is TRBJ2-7; 8 bases are a match to TRBD1. The CDR3 is 15 residues long. After removal of 1 base from V and 6 bases from J, the junction contained 8 bases not matched to a gene. CDR1 LNHDA and CDR2 SQIVND come from the germline V gene (reference sequence). CDR3 sequence: CASSIGWTGRAEQYF. DNA for the CDR3: TGTGCCAGTAGTATAGGATGGACAGGGAGAGCCGAGCAGTACTTC.

This chain uses TRBV28 with TRBJ2-7; the D gene is possibly TRBD1 (5 bases). Trimming cost V 3 bases and J 0 bases, with 15 bases left between them. The CDR3 length is 16 residues. Germline CDR1 MDHEN, CDR2 SYDVKM. CDR3 DNA: TGTGCCAGCAGTTTCTCCCAGGGCGAGAGCTCCTACGAGCAGTACTTC. This gives the protein CASSFSQGESSYEQYF.

V is TRBV7-6 and J is TRBJ2-5; a possible D gene is TRBD1 (5 bases). The J call may not be correct, given that the DNA end is closer to TRBJ2-7. Germline loops: CDR1 SGHVS, CDR2 FNYEAQ. This CDR3 region has 15 residues. CDR3 protein: CASSLGAGLTYEQYF. As DNA, the CDR3 is TGTGCCAGCAGCTTAGGGGCAGGGCTCACCTACGAGCAGTACTTC.

V is TRBV19 and J is TRBJ2-7, with D hard to call. V dropped 3 bases and J dropped 5 bases, with 11 bases sitting between them. This CDR3 has 13 residues. The V gene's germline CDR1 is LNHDA and CDR2 SQIVND (reference sequence). The CDR3 nucleotides are TGTGCCAGTAGTATTGGCCCCCCTGACGAGCAGTACTTC. It encodes CASSIGPPDEQYF.

The chain links TRBV1 to TRBJ1-2; the tabulated D call, TRBD1, remains unverified against the DNA. TRBV1 is assigned pseudogene status. The CDR3 consists of 16 residues. The CDR3 here is CTSSQPGQGGCYGYTF. The CDR3 nucleotides read TGCACCAGCAGCCAACCAGGACAGGGAGGATGCTATGGCTACACCTTC.

CDR3 DNA sequence: TGTGCCAGCAGTCCTCCGGGACAGGGTGAAAAACTGTTTTTT. It yields the protein CASSPPGQGEKLFF. The chain carries TRBV2 and TRBJ1-4; the match to TRBD1 covers 9 bases. The CDR3 is 14 residues long. Germline lookup yields CDR1 SNHLY and CDR2 FYNNEI. The J segment lost 7 bases and the V segment lost 5 bases, leaving 5 bases of the junction unmatched.

The CDR3 spells CASSFPSGPNTQYF. CDR3 nucleotide sequence: TGTGCCAGCAGCTTCCCTAGCGGTCCAAATACGCAGTATTTT. The chain has TRBV7-9 and TRBJ2-3; 7 nucleotides match TRBD2. Losses at the gene ends were 3 bases for V and 7 bases for J; bases not matched to a gene: 7. Germline CDR1 SEHNR, CDR2 FQNEAQ (reference sequence). The CDR3 is 14 residues long. Full variable domain (outside the CDR3, taken from reference TRBV7-9 and TRBJ2-3): DTGVSQNPRHKITKRGQNVTFRCDPISEHNRLYWYRQTLGQGPEFLTYFQNEAQLEKSRLLSDRFSAERPKGSFSTLEIQRTEQGDSAMYLCASSFPSGPNTQYFGPGTRLTVL.

The CDR3 DNA follows: TGTGCCAGCAGCTCCTCAGGGGTGGCTAGCGGGAGCGGAGATACGCAGTATTTT. Its protein product is CASSSSGVASGSGDTQYF. The genes are TRBV7-9 and TRBJ2-3; TRBD2 matches 10 bases. This CDR3 region has 18 residues. The germline CDR1 and CDR2 sequences are SEHNR and FQNEAQ (reference sequence). V dropped 4 bases and J dropped 5; count of bases not matched to a gene: 15.

The CDR3 nucleotides are TGTGCCAGCAGTCAAACGACAGGGGGCGTCACTGAAGCTTTCTTT. Encoded protein: CASSQTTGGVTEAFF. The chain carries TRBV7-3 and TRBJ1-1, with TRBD1 matching over 10 bases. Germline V gene sequence: CDR1 SGHTA, CDR2 FQGTGA. Germline trimming cut 6 bases from V and 4 bases from J; bases unmatched to any gene: 8. This CDR3 spans 15 amino acids.

This chain links TRBV18 with TRBJ2-1, with D maybe TRBD2 (5 bases). CDR3 length: 14 amino acids. Between the trimmed V and J ends, which lost 1 base and 8 bases, there was a span of 12 bases. Germline values: CDR1 KGHSH, CDR2 LQKENI. The CDR3 sequence: CASSPLYLGDEQFF. CDR3 bases: TGTGCCAGCTCACCACTCTATCTCGGGGATGAGCAGTTCTTC.

The genes are TRBV7-6 and TRBJ2-1; possibly TRBD1 for D (6 bases). Trimming shortened V by 4 bases and J by 0 bases, and 16 bases separated the two germline ends. The CDR3 is 17 amino acids. Germline V lookup: CDR1 SGHVS, CDR2 FNYEAQ. CDR3 loop: CASSSPTGISSYNEQFF. In DNA form, the CDR3 reads TGTGCCAGCAGCTCACCAACAGGGATAAGCTCCTACAATGAGCAGTTCTTC.

Only one count was recorded for this clone. The chain links TRBV27 to TRBJ2-2, with 12 bases fitting TRBD2. Germline values: CDR1 MNHEY, CDR2 SMNVEV (reference sequence). V trimming: 3 bases; J trimming: 6 bases; junction bases outside the gene matches: 2. CDR3 length: 15 amino acids. The CDR3 DNA reads TGTGCCAGCAGTTTCCGACTAGCGGGGGCCGGGGAGCTGTTTTTT. It yields the protein CASSFRLAGAGELFF.

This sequence joins TRBV7-2 and TRBJ2-7; 12 bases map to TRBD1. The CDR3 extends over 17 amino acids. V shed 2 bases and J 2 bases; nucleotides not matched to a gene: 7. Per the germline V gene, CDR1 is SGHTA and CDR2 is FQGNSA. CDR3 in amino acids: CASSLIIWDRGPYEQYF. The CDR3 nucleotides are TGTGCCAGCAGCTTAATAATCTGGGACAGGGGGCCCTACGAGCAGTACTTC.